This TCR beta chain was captured in a study of Ad26.COV2.S vaccination and SARS-CoV-2 variants. Study-wide context: The donor belonged to the COV1001 Ad26.COV2.S trial arm.

Remarks on this clone: The antigen remains undetermined.

Only in-frame clones appear in the TCRdb table, and some are missing; sequencing was by immunoSEQ multiplex PCR. The sample yields about 680,000 clones, roughly 90% seen once. Treatment in this sample: approximately 18 received Ad26.COV2.S at low or high dose, single or two shots; about 5 received placebo; per-sample allocation not given. The investigators took samples on day 63 after the first vaccine or placebo injection. An Ad26 vector that expressed Wuhan-strain SARS-CoV-2 spike constituted the vaccine. Overall study results and limits: For non-spike TCRs, breadth in vaccine recipients resembled that in placebo recipients. From the TCR breadth and depth analyses, total T cell responses may have been underestimated.

The material sequenced was peripheral blood, taken in a trial of Ad26.COV2.S vaccine versus placebo. This sequence originates from a person aged 18-60 years who received the Ad26.COV2.S COVID-19 vaccine or a placebo.

The CDR3 is CASSVFGSSGANVLTF. DNA for the CDR3: TGTGCCAGCAGCGTATTCGGTAGCTCTGGGGCCAACGTCCTGACTTTC. This chain links TRBV9 with TRBJ2-6; the D is unclear. Germline loops: CDR1 SGDLS, CDR2 YYNGEE. V lost 1 base to trimming and J lost 0 bases, with 8 bases between them. CDR3 length: 16 amino acids.